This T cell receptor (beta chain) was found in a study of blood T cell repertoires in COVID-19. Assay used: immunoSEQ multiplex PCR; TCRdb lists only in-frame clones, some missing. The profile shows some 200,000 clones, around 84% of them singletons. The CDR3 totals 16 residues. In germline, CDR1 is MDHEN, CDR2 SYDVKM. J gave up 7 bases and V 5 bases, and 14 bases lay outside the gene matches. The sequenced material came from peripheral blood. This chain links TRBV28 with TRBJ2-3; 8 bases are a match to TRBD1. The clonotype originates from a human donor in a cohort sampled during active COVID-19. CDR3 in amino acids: CASSQQTGADPHTQYF. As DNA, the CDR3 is TGTGCCAGCAGTCAACAGACAGGGGCCGACCCTCATACGCAGTATTTT. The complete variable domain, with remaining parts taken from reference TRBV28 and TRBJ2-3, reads DVKVTQSSRYLVKRTGEKVFLECVQDMDHENMFWYRQDPGLGLRLIYFSYDVKMKEKGDIPEGYSVSREKKERFSLILESASTNQTSMYLCASSQQTGADPHTQYFGPGTRLTVL.